This paragraph covers one T cell receptor beta chain sequence. These data originate in a study of blood T cell repertoires in COVID-19. On the study more broadly: COVID-19 samples collected from the United States, Italy and Spain covered acute and convalescent phases.

Seattle patients were enrolled while actively infected and followed longitudinally. Using immunoSEQ multiplex PCR, the repertoire was profiled, and TCRdb retains in-frame clones only, with some absent. The table lists almost 300,000 clones, just under 90% of them singletons. The clonotype originates from a woman in her twenties or thirties with COVID-19, enrolled during active disease. What was sequenced was peripheral blood.

The CDR3 spells CATSRDQVRGNSPLHF. The CDR3 DNA reads TGTGCCACCAGCAGAGATCAGGTCAGGGGGAACTCACCCCTCCACTTT. V and J are TRBV15 and TRBJ1-6; 7 nucleotides agree with TRBD1. Germline assignment: CDR1 LNHNV and CDR2 YYDKDF (reference sequence). The CDR3 sequence is 16 residues long. Trimming took 0 bases from V and 10 from J; bases not matched to a gene: 9.